This T cell receptor (beta chain) was retrieved from a study of blood T cell repertoires in COVID-19 (dated by TCRdb to the early 2020s). The study in broad terms: Samples covering the acute and convalescent phases of COVID-19 were provided by collaborators in the United States, Italy and Spain. A freely available public database, intended as a resource for researchers studying the immune response to SARS-CoV-2, is where the repertoires were released. Subjects who had been exposed to COVID-19, were actively infected with it, or had recovered from it provided the deeply sampled blood TCRbeta repertoires that made up the dataset. Sample metadata almost always included a de-identified subject ID, COVID-19 status, age in years and sex. Where available, HLA class I and class II types were obtained from metadata supplied by the sample provider rather than from assay-based typing. Samples were obtained from the ongoing ImmuneRACE study (first 160 participants) and from roughly 1,300 subjects provided by 6 global collaborators. The prospective study material was composed of cDNA or gDNA derived from T cells, B-cell-depleted T cells, or PBMCs. What the work shows at the level of the full study, not this receptor alone: The quantity of clinical and demographic metadata differed by source and by participant and was supplied without curation.

TCRbeta CDR3 regions were amplified from genomic DNA by means of the immunoSEQ Assay, a bias-controlled multiplex PCR. As for how the authors treated the data: Nucleated cell counts per sample were estimated from amplification of reference gene primers within the assay. To quantify the absolute abundance of each unique TCRbeta CDR3 rearrangement, sequence reads were collapsed and filtered. For each sample, productive Simpson clonality was calculated as the square root of Simpson's diversity index over productive rearrangements. Entries here come from immuneACCESS through TCRdb and include only in-frame sequences with V and J called. Some clones fail to appear in such tables; in the studies checked, an unresolved V gene covers under half of the shortfall, and the cause of the remainder is unknown. The V and J calls and clone size were taken over from that table, and D and trimming were inferred from the DNA. Recorded for this sample are 100,000 to 150,000 clones; around 85% of them occurred a single time. The ten largest make up roughly 15% of the sample.

Ends trimmed: V by 0 bases, J by 2 bases; bases unmatched to a gene: 1. CDR1 and CDR2, per the germline V gene, are SGHRS and YFSETQ. The CDR3 starts with the cysteine, ends with the phenylalanine, and has 14 residues. Of the read, only the CDR3 DNA is kept; its 42 bases are in frame from base 1. With respect to this clone: Its antigen is not yet known. No much larger clonotype is one base removed from it; base qualities were not supplied.

Each collaborating institution followed its own protocols to collect whole blood in K2EDTA tubes. Collaborator samples were shipped for TCRbeta analysis as frozen whole blood, isolated PBMCs, or DNA extracted from either sample type. The specimen was peripheral blood. This TCR was recovered from a woman aged 45-59 years with acute or convalescent COVID-19. The chain was built from TRBV5-1 and TRBJ2-7; 8 bases in the middle match TRBD1. Here is the DNA: TGCGCCAGCAGCTTGGGACAGGGGCCCTACGAGCAGTACTTC. The translation is CASSLGQGPYEQYF.